This T cell receptor beta chain was found in a study of T cells after yellow fever vaccination. Per germline, CDR1 SGHTA and CDR2 FQGNSA. The CDR3 totals 14 residues. Trimming cost V 6 bases and J 8 bases, with 14 bases left between them. From the 5' RACE reads, TCRdb called clonotypes with MiXCR, one entry per CDR3 protein. The sample includes a few hundred thousand distinct CDR3 sequences, around a sixth seen only once; the top ten take roughly 17%. Source: PBMCs, taken about 5 days after the first yellow fever vaccination. The rearrangement uses TRBV7-2 and TRBJ1-6; a possible D gene is TRBD1 (5 bases). The clonotype was recovered from a man younger than 35 who received the YFV17D yellow fever vaccine. The CDR3 protein is CASRATGGYSPLHF. The CDR3 DNA follows: TGTGCCAGCAGGGCTACGGGGGGTTATTCACCCCTCCACTTT.